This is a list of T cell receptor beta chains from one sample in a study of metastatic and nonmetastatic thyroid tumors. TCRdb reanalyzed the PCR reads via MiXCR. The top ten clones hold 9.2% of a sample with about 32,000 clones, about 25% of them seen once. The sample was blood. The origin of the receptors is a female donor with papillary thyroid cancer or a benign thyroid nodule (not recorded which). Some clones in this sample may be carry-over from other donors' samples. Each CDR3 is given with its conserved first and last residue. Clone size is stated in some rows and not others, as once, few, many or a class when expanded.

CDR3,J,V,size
CASLGVTEAFF,TRBJ1-1,TRBV6-1,.
CASSEGGGFYEQYF,TRBJ2-7,TRBV6-1,many
CASRQGLAGVQYF,TRBJ2-4,TRBV6-1,many
CASSPLGTHTEAFF,TRBJ1-1,TRBV18,many
CASRAGWRPSSYEQYF,TRBJ2-7,TRBV6-1,few
CASSRVLGLDYEQYF,TRBJ2-7,TRBV4-1,.
CASSLGGVNGYTF,TRBJ1-2,TRBV12-3/TRBV12-4,.
CSARGISGINEQYF,TRBJ2-7,TRBV20-1,medium-sized
CASRPFLLRVPTYNEQFF,TRBJ2-1,TRBV11-1,.
CASMAAGFNEKLFF,TRBJ1-4,TRBV6-1,many
CASSHQTGANPSSYNSPLHF,TRBJ1-6,TRBV6-5,many
CASNVGGKTNQPQHF,TRBJ1-5,TRBV2,many
CARSYPGLAGVNTQYF,TRBJ2-3,TRBV6-2/TRBV6-3,.
CAWSASLGSTDTQYF,TRBJ2-3,TRBV30,many
CASIGANTEAFF,TRBJ1-1,TRBV5-1,many
CASSGDSTGELFF,TRBJ2-2,TRBV13,many
CASRGQVGQGGATNEKLFF,TRBJ1-4,TRBV19,medium-sized
CAIIYGTRQQFF,TRBJ2-1,TRBV6-2/TRBV6-3,.
CASSQAGGGNTIYF,TRBJ1-3,TRBV3-1,many
CASHRGGSSYNEQFF,TRBJ2-1,TRBV10-3,.
CASSGSSGRYNEQLF,TRBJ2-1,TRBV5-1,.
CASSVGRTGTYEQYF,TRBJ2-7,TRBV9,many
CASSVGRGYTF,TRBJ1-2,TRBV5-5,many
CASIFTGGTYEQYF,TRBJ2-7,TRBV5-6,.
CATSRTRTDRGEQYF,TRBJ2-7,TRBV15,many
CASKLRGYDEQFF,TRBJ2-1,TRBV2,medium-sized
CASSLRPNREAFF,TRBJ1-1,TRBV6-5,few
CASSLRGGDYGYTF,TRBJ1-2,TRBV5-1,once
CASTRDGGTGELFF,TRBJ2-2,TRBV30,medium-sized
CASSPSHGFSYEQYF,TRBJ2-7,TRBV6-1,many
CASSQQGWGTEAFF,TRBJ1-1,TRBV3-1,many
CASSSSAGRGEKLFF,TRBJ1-4,TRBV27,many